What follows are 26 T cell receptor beta chains derived from one specimen sequenced in a study of Graves' ophthalmopathy and Graves' hyperthyroidism. The authors amplified TCR beta CDR3 regions, and they did so from RNA transcripts for repertoire sequencing. The first-round RT-PCR employed HTBI primers together with the Qiagen OneStep RT-PCR kit. A multiplex PCR was then performed as the second round. One entry per CDR3 protein, called by TCRdb with MiXCR from the multiplex PCR reads. Of 600,000 to 650,000 distinct CDR3 sequences in the sample, approximately 22% are singletons; the top ten hold more than 5.5%. The source material was peripheral blood. The origin of the receptors is a woman aged 18-29 years with stable Graves' hyperthyroidism. Some clones in this sample may be carry-over from other donors' samples.

This clonotype was detected only a few times. This chain connects TRBV5-1 to TRBJ2-7; 10 positions agree with TRBD2. Germline V gene data show CDR1 as SGHRS and CDR2 as YFSETQ. V shed 1 base, J shed 7 bases, and the junction held 14 bases outside the gene matches. The CDR3 length is 17 residues. The CDR3 nucleotides are TGCGCCAGCAGCTTGTTGGCTAGCGGGGGACCCTGGAGAGAGCAGTACTTC. Translated: CASSLLASGGPWREQYF.

This clonotype occurred many times. The rearrangement uses TRBV12-3 or TRBV12-4 and TRBJ1-2; D gene uncertain. The length of the CDR3 is 13 residues. Trimming removed 4 bases from V and 6 bases from J, with 12 bases in between. CDR3 coding DNA: TGTGCCAGCAGTTATTACGCTCCTGATGGCTACACCTTC. Translating gives CASSYYAPDGYTF.

This clonotype was recorded at least ten times. The chain joins TRBV6-1 to TRBJ2-2; no clear D. V was shortened by 10 bases and J by 4 bases, with 19 bases between the two germline ends. This CDR3 region has 15 residues. Germline V gene sequence: CDR1 MNHNS, CDR2 SASEGT. As DNA, the CDR3 is TGTGCCACCAAAGCTGGGCCAAGCCCCACCGGGGAGCTGTTTTTT. Protein product: CATKAGPSPTGELFF.

In the case of this clonotype: No conserved phenylalanine or tryptophan is present at the end of the CDR3, so a read error is the likely explanation. The chain is built from TRBV2 and TRBJ2-5, with no clear D. CDR1 and CDR2 from the germline V gene are SNHLY and FYNNEI. The CDR3 has 13 amino acids. The CDR3 sequence is CASTTGQRETQYL. CDR3 sequence (DNA): TGTGCGAGCACTACGGGTCAGCGAGAGACCCAGTACTTG.

This clonotype was recorded many times. The chain employs TRBV28 and TRBJ2-7, with a weak D call TRBD2 (5 bases). Germline-derived CDR1 and CDR2 are MDHEN and SYDVKM. Between the trimmed V and J ends, which lost 6 bases and 3 bases, there was a span of 12 bases. This CDR3 spans 13 amino acids. CDR3 protein: CASRTGIHYEQYF. In DNA, the CDR3 is TGTGCCAGCAGGACGGGGATTCACTACGAGCAGTACTTC.

The chain recombines TRBV3-1 with TRBJ1-1; possibly TRBD1 for D (5 bases). This CDR3 contains 14 residues. V was clipped by 1 base and J by 3 bases, with 9 bases between them. Germline V gene lookup returns CDR1 LGHDT and CDR2 YNNKEL (reference sequence). The CDR3 sequence is CASSQVGGHTEAFF. CDR3 DNA sequence: TGTGCCAGCAGCCAAGTTGGGGGACACACTGAAGCTTTCTTT. Looking up the rest from reference TRBV3-1 and TRBJ1-1 gives the full variable domain: DTAVSQTPKYLVTQMGNDKSIKCEQNLGHDTMYWYKQDSKKFLKIMFSYNNKELIINETVPNRFSPKSPDKAHLNLHINSLELGDSAVYFCASSQVGGHTEAFFGQGTRLTVV.

This clonotype was seen ten or more times. Here the CDR3 reads CASSSNPTGTDNYGYTF. As DNA, the CDR3 is TGTGCCAGCAGCTCCAATCCAACTGGGACGGATAACTATGGCTACACCTTC. This chain connects TRBV13 to TRBJ1-2; D possibly corresponds to TRBD1 (5 bases). V was cut by 4 bases and J by 1 base, with 19 bases left in between. In germline, CDR1 is PRHDT, CDR2 FYEKMQ (reference sequence). The CDR3 extends over 17 amino acids.

The chain couples TRBV19 to TRBJ2-6; D may be TRBD1 (5 bases). The CDR3 sequence is 19 residues long. Germline V gene sequence: CDR1 LNHDA, CDR2 SQIVND (reference sequence). The V gene lost 4 bases and the J gene lost 0 bases, with 19 bases spanning the gap. CDR3 sequence (DNA): TGTGCCAGTAGTACATCCCGTTCTCAGGGTTCCTCTGGGGCCAACGTCCTGACTTTC. Protein: CASSTSRSQGSSGANVLTF. The whole variable domain, filled in from reference TRBV19 and TRBJ2-6, reads DGGITQSPKYLFRKEGQNVTLSCEQNLNHDAMYWYRQDPGQGLRLIYYSQIVNDFQKGDIAEGYSVSREKKESFPLTVTSAQKNPTAFYLCASSTSRSQGSSGANVLTFGAGSRLTVL.

The sample holds many counts of this clonotype. This rearrangement joins TRBV18 to TRBJ1-1; D unclear. This CDR3 is built from 13 residues. The V gene lost 3 bases and the J gene lost 0 bases, with 5 bases spanning the gap. Per germline, CDR1 KGHSH and CDR2 LQKENI. This CDR3 is CASSPAMNTEAFF. CDR3 DNA: TGTGCCAGCTCACCGGCGATGAACACTGAAGCTTTCTTT.

This clonotype appeared many times. The rearrangement uses TRBV10-2 and TRBJ1-1; D unresolved. The CDR3 extends over 11 amino acids. Trimming stripped 8 bases from V and 4 bases from J, with 8 bases between. Germline V gene lookup returns CDR1 WSHSY and CDR2 SAAADI. The CDR3 sequence: CASGLVTEAFF. The CDR3 nucleotides are TGCGCCAGCGGTCTAGTCACTGAAGCTTTCTTT.

CDR3 protein: CASSYGLAGVTGELFF. CDR3 coding DNA: TGTGCCAGCAGTTACGGGCTAGCGGGAGTCACCGGGGAGCTGTTTTTT. The rearrangement joins TRBV6-5 to TRBJ2-2, with 10 positions matching TRBD2. CDR1 and CDR2 from the germline V gene are MNHEY and SVGAGI. The CDR3 is 16 residues long. The ends lost 2 bases at V and 4 bases at J; junction bases unmatched: 4.

This clonotype was seen a few times. This may be a read error: a much more frequent sequence differs by one nucleotide. V gene TRBV12-3 or TRBV12-4 combines with J gene TRBJ1-6; D unclear. Trimming stripped 6 bases from V and 11 bases from J, with 20 bases between. The CDR3 has 15 amino acids. The CDR3 loop reads CASRIETGINPPLHF. CDR3 bases: TGTGCCAGCAGAATCGAGACGGGAATCAATCCACCCCTCCACTTT.

In its sample, this clonotype was seen many times. This chain uses TRBV20-1 with TRBJ1-2; D unresolved. V gave up 2 bases and J gave up 5 bases, with 15 bases separating them. The CDR3 consists of 14 residues. Germline V CDR1 and CDR2: DFQATT, SNEGSKA (reference sequence). In DNA form, the CDR3 reads TGCAGTGCTAGACCTAGGAACAGTATTTATGGCTACACCTTC. It specifies CSARPRNSIYGYTF.

This chain joins TRBV10-3 and TRBJ1-5; 10 bases map to TRBD1. V gave up 2 bases and J gave up 4 bases; unmatched junction bases: 8. Germline V gives CDR1 ENHRY, CDR2 SYGVKD. This CDR3 is 17 amino acids long. The CDR3 spells CAISEETGGAGNQPQHF. The DNA of the CDR3 is TGTGCCATCAGTGAGGAGACAGGGGGCGCGGGGAATCAGCCCCAGCATTTT.

This clonotype has at least ten counts. The junction does not match germline at one end; this may be a read error. This rearrangement joins TRBV3-1 to TRBJ1-1; a possible D gene is TRBD1 (6 bases). CDR1 and CDR2 (germline): LGHDT, YNNKEL (reference sequence). This CDR3 has 13 amino acids. CDR3 in amino acids: CASSPGTITAAFF. In nucleotides, the CDR3 is TGTGCCAGCAGCCCCGGGACAATCACTGCAGCTTTCTTT.

The V and J genes are TRBV12-3 or TRBV12-4 and TRBJ2-7; possible D gene TRBD1, 5 bases. Trimming took 5 bases from V and 7 from J, leaving 12 bases between them. The CDR3 extends over 12 amino acids. CDR3 bases: TGTGCCAGCAGTCGATCAGGGTATGAGCAGTACTTC. Its protein is CASSRSGYEQYF.

This clonotype was recorded many times. The chain uses TRBV20-1 and TRBJ2-7; 13 nucleotides line up with TRBD2. Germline V gives CDR1 DFQATT, CDR2 SNEGSKA (reference sequence). The CDR3 is 16 residues long. The V segment lost 0 bases and the J segment 5 bases; nucleotides outside the gene matches: 7. The CDR3 here is CSARDLTSGRVDEQYF. CDR3 coding DNA: TGCAGTGCTAGAGATTTAACTAGCGGGAGGGTCGACGAGCAGTACTTC.

This clonotype was seen ten or more times. The chain carries TRBV6-5 and TRBJ2-7; 7 positions agree with TRBD2. With 4 bases clipped from V and 5 bases from J, the junction kept 11 bases outside the gene matches. Per germline, CDR1 MNHEY and CDR2 SVGAGI. The CDR3 covers 15 residues. DNA of the CDR3: TGTGCCAGCAGTTCGCGTGGGAGGGAAGGGGACGAGCAGTACTTC. Protein product: CASSSRGREGDEQYF.

V gene TRBV6-1 combines with J gene TRBJ1-2; D is perhaps TRBD1 (5 bases). The CDR3 runs 13 residues. V was trimmed by 8 bases and J by 5 bases, leaving 15 bases between them. Germline CDR1 MNHNS, CDR2 SASEGT. The CDR3 DNA follows: TGTGCCAGCTGGAGAAGGGGAGAATATGGCTACACCTTC. Protein product: CASWRRGEYGYTF.

This clonotype has at least ten counts. The J gene is TRBJ2-7, the V gene TRBV5-1; D gene uncertain. With 0 bases removed from V and 0 bases from J, the gap between germline ends came to 10 bases. Germline loops: CDR1 SGHRS, CDR2 YFSETQ. The CDR3 is 15 residues long. CDR3 loop: CASSLGQSNSYEQYF. CDR3 DNA: TGCGCCAGCAGCTTGGGGCAGAGCAACTCCTACGAGCAGTACTTC.

The chain uses TRBV29-1 and TRBJ2-5; the D gene is possibly TRBD2 (5 bases). Germline V lookup: CDR1 SQVTM, CDR2 ANQGSEA. The CDR3 spans 11 residues. The V end was cut by 6 bases, the J end by 5 bases, with 10 bases between. DNA of the CDR3: TGCAGCGTGAAACCGGGGGAGACCCAGTACTTC. As protein: CSVKPGETQYF.

The chain is built from TRBV6-1 and TRBJ1-2, with a weak D call TRBD1 (5 bases). Trimming left V 7 bases short and J 3 bases short, with 12 bases between. CDR1 is MNHNS and CDR2 is SASEGT in the germline V gene. The CDR3 has 13 amino acids. The CDR3 bases are TGTGCCAGCAAAGCTGGCAGGGACTATGGCTACACCTTC. Protein: CASKAGRDYGYTF.

This clonotype was recorded many times. The gene calls are TRBV4-1 and TRBJ2-5; 13 nucleotides agree with TRBD2. The junction had 3 bases not matched to a gene; V was cut back by 3 bases and J by 5 bases. Germline-derived CDR1 and CDR2 are MGHRA and YSYEKL. This CDR3 is built from 15 residues. CDR3 loop: CASSQGTSGVETQYF. CDR3 nucleotides: TGCGCCAGCAGCCAGGGGACTAGCGGGGTGGAGACCCAGTACTTC.

This clonotype appeared a few times. The rearrangement joins TRBV5-1 to TRBJ1-2, with D possibly matching TRBD1 (5 bases). Germline V lookup: CDR1 SGHRS, CDR2 YFSETQ. The V end lost 0 bases, the J end lost 4 bases, and 10 bases lay between the germline ends. This CDR3 spans 14 amino acids. CDR3: CASSLEGVSYGYTF. The CDR3 DNA is TGCGCCAGCAGCTTGGAAGGGGTGAGCTATGGCTACACCTTC.

Of note for this clonotype: A single base separates this from a much larger clone, so it may be a read error. The chain recombines TRBV6-1 with TRBJ2-5; D unresolved. Germline lookup yields CDR1 MNHNS and CDR2 SASEGT. Trimming removed 3 bases at V and 5 bases at J, with 10 bases between. This CDR3 contains 13 residues. CDR3 sequence reads: CASSDVQSETQYF. CDR3 coding DNA: TGTGCCAGCAGTGACGTCCAGTCGGAGACCCAGTACTTC.

This clonotype was seen ten or more times. The chain joins TRBV5-1 to TRBJ1-1; TRBD1 might be the D (5 bases). V gave up 2 bases and J gave up 6 bases, with 11 bases separating them. This CDR3 is 13 amino acids long. Germline CDR1 is SGHRS and CDR2 is YFSETQ. This chain's CDR3 is CASSFKGLPEAFF. The CDR3 DNA follows: TGCGCCAGCAGCTTTAAGGGGTTGCCTGAAGCTTTCTTT. Using reference TRBV5-1 and TRBJ1-1 for the parts outside the CDR3, the full variable domain is KAGVTQTPRYLIKTRGQQVTLSCSPISGHRSVSWYQQTPGQGLQFLFEYFSETQRNKGNFPGRFSGRQFSNSRSEMNVSTLELGDSALYLCASSFKGLPEAFFGQGTRLTVV.